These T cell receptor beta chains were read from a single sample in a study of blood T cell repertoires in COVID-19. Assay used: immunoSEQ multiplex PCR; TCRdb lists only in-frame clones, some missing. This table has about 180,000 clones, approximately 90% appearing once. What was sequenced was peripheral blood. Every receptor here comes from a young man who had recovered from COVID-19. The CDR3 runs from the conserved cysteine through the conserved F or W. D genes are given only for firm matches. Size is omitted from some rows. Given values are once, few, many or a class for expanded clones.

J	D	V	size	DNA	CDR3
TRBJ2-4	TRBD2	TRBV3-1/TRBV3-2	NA	TGTGCCAGCAGCCAAGGGGGCGGGAGTGACGGAAACATTCAGTACTTC	CASSQGGGSDGNIQYF
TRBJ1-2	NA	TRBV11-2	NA	TGTGCCAGCAGCCCTATTCGGGGGGCTTGGGATGGCTACACCTTC	CASSPIRGAWDGYTF
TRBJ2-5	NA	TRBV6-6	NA	TGTGCCAGCAGTTACTCAAGGGGGAGAGCGCAAGAGACCCAGTACTTC	CASSYSRGRAQETQYF
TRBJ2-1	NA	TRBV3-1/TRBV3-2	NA	TGTGCCAGCACCGGGGGGCGCGAGCAGTTCTTC	CASTGGREQFF
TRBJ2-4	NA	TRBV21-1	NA	TGTGCCAGCAGCCCCCGAAAAGTCAGGGCTCTCTTAGCCAAAAACATTCAGTACTTC	CASSPRKVRALLAKNIQYF
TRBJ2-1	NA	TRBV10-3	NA	TGTGCCATCAGCGCCCGGTCCTACAATGAGCAGTTCTTC	CAISARSYNEQFF
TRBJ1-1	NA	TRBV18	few	TGTGCCAGCTCGCGAGACAGAGGTGAAGCTTTCTTT	CASSRDRGEAFF
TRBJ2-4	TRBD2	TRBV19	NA	TGTGCCAGTAGTATTCACCCCGCGGGAGTAAACATTCAGTACTTC	CASSIHPAGVNIQYF
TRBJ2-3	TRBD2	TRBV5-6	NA	TGTGCCAGCAGCCCGGGGCTAGCGGGAGTTGTAGATACGCAGTATTTT	CASSPGLAGVVDTQYF
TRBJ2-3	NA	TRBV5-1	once	TGCGCCAGCAGCCCCCCCCAGGGTACAGATACGCAGTATTTT	CASSPPQGTDTQYF
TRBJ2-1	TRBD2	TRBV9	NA	TGTGCCAGCAGCGCCCGAGGATTCCCGGGACTAGCGGGAGGTGAGCAGTTCTTC	CASSARGFPGLAGGEQFF
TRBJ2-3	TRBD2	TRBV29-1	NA	TGCAGCTTCACCCGACTAGCGGGAGTTTCTAGCACAGATACGCAGTATTTT	CSFTRLAGVSSTDTQYF
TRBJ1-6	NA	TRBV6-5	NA	TGTGCCAGCAGTTACTCCCTTTCACCCCTCCACTTT	CASSYSLSPLHF
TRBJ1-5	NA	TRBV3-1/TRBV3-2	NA	TGTGCCAGCAGCCAAGGGGCAGGCGTGAGGCCCCAGCATTTT	CASSQGAGVRPQHF
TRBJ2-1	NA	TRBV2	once	TGTGCCAGCTGGCGCGAACTAGGGAATGAGCAGTTCTTC	CASWRELGNEQFF
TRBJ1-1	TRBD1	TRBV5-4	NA	TGTGCCAGCAGCCCCCCGGGACAGGGAGTCCCTGAAGCTTTCTTT	CASSPPGQGVPEAFF
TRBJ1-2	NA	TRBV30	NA	TGTGCCTGGACCGCTTTGCGGGGCCATAACTATGGCTACACCTTC	CAWTALRGHNYGYTF
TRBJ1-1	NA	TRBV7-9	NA	TGTGCCAGCAGACGAAAAGGGGCTGAAGCTTTCTTT	CASRRKGAEAFF
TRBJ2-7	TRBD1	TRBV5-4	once	TGTGCCAGCAGCCTTTGGACAGGGGCCTACGAGCAGTACTTC	CASSLWTGAYEQYF
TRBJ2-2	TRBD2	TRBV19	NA	TGTGCCAGTGGACTAGCGGGAGAAAACACCGGGGAGCTGTTTTTT	CASGLAGENTGELFF
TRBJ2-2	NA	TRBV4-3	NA	TGCGCCAGCAGCCAAGTTCCGGGACATTTGAACACCGGGGAGCTGTTTTTT	CASSQVPGHLNTGELFF
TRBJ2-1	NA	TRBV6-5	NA	TGTGCCAGCAGTAGCCCTCCCAAGCAGTTCTTC	CASSSPPKQFF
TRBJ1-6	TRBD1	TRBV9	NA	TGTGCCAGCAGCCCTTCCGGGACAGTTTATTCACCCCTCCACTTT	CASSPSGTVYSPLHF
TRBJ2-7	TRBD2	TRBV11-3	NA	TGTGCCAGCAGCCAAAGTCGCGGGGGTGGACCCTACGAGCAGTACTTC	CASSQSRGGGPYEQYF
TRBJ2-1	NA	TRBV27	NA	TGTGCCAGCAGGTCCGAAAGGGGGAATGAGCAGTTCTTC	CASRSERGNEQFF
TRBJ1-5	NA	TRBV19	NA	TGTGCCAGTAGTATAGTGGACATCCAGGGCCCCCATTTT	CASSIVDIQGPHF
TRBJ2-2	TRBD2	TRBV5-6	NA	TGTGCCAGCAGCTTGGTGGGGAGGGGAAACACCGGGGAGCTGTTTTTT	CASSLVGRGNTGELFF
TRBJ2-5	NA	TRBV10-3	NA	TGTGCCATCAGTGACACCGGCCAAGAGACCCAGTACTTC	CAISDTGQETQYF
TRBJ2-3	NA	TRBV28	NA	TGTGCCAGCAGTTTATTTCGCGGATACACAGATACGCAGTATTTT	CASSLFRGYTDTQYF
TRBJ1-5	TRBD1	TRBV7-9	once	TGTGCCAGCAGCCCGGGGGGGACAGGGCAGCCCCAGCATTTT	CASSPGGTGQPQHF
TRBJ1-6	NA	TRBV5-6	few	TGTGCCAGCAGCTTGGGATGGGAGTATAATTCACCCCTCCACTTT	CASSLGWEYNSPLHF
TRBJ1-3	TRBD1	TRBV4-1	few	TGCGCCAGCAGTTCTCCGGGACAGGGGTTAAAGAACACCATATATTTT	CASSSPGQGLKNTIYF
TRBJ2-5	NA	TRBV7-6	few	TGTGCCAGCAGCTCTATTGGGGAGCCAAGAGAGACCCAGTACTTC	CASSSIGEPRETQYF
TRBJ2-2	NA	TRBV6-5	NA	TGTGCCAGCAAGGGGGCCGGGGAGCTGTTTTTT	CASKGAGELFF
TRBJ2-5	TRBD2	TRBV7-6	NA	TGTGCCAGCAGCCTCGGACTAGCGGGAGATCGTGAGACCCAGTACTTC	CASSLGLAGDRETQYF
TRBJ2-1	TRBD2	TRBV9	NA	TGTGCCAGCAGCCTGACTAGCGGTTATTACAATGAGCAGTTCTTC	CASSLTSGYYNEQFF
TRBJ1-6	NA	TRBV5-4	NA	TGTGCCAGCAGCTTGCTGCAGGGAGGTCCGAGGAATTCACCCCTCCACTTT	CASSLLQGGPRNSPLHF
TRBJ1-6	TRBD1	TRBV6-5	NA	TGTGCCAGCATGGGGCAGGGGGCGAGTGGAGTCCACTTT	CASMGQGASGVHF
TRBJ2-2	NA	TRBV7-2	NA	TGTGCCAGCAGCTTAGAGCAGAACACCGGGGAGCTGTTTTTT	CASSLEQNTGELFF
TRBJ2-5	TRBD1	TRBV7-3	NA	TGTGCCAGCAGCCGGACAGGGGGCGAGGAGACCCAGTACTTC	CASSRTGGEETQYF
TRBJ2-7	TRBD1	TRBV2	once	TGTGCCAGCAGCCCCGGTAGGGGACAGTCCTACGAGCAGTACTTC	CASSPGRGQSYEQYF
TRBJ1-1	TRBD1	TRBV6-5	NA	TGTGCCAGCAGTTACTCCGGGACAGGGACAACTGAAGCTTTCTTT	CASSYSGTGTTEAFF
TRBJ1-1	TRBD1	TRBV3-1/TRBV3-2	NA	TGTGCCAGCAGCCCCGGGACAGTGAACACTGAAGCTTTCTTT	CASSPGTVNTEAFF
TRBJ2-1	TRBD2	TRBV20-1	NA	TGCAGTGCTAGTTCCTATTCACTAGCGGTAACCAATGAGCAGTTCTTC	CSASSYSLAVTNEQFF
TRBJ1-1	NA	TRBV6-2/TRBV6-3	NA	TGTGCCAGCAGTTTGTCGGGGAACACTGAAGCTTTCTTT	CASSLSGNTEAFF
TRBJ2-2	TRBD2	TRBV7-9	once	TGTGCCAGCAGCTTGGCCGGGACTAGCAGTTCCGGGGAGCTGTTTTTT	CASSLAGTSSSGELFF
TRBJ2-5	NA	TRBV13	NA	TGTGCCAGCAGCTCTCGGGAGACCCAGTACTTC	CASSSRETQYF
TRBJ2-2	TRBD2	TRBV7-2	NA	TGTGCCAGCAGCTTAGATGTCGGGAGGGCGGCCACCGGGGAGCTGTTTTTT	CASSLDVGRAATGELFF
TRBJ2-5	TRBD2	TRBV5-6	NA	TGTGCCAGCTTCCCGTCGGGGGGAGAGACCCAGTACTTC	CASFPSGGETQYF
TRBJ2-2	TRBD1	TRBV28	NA	TGTGCCAGCAGTTCAGCGGACAGGGTCACCGGGGAGCTGTTTTTT	CASSSADRVTGELFF